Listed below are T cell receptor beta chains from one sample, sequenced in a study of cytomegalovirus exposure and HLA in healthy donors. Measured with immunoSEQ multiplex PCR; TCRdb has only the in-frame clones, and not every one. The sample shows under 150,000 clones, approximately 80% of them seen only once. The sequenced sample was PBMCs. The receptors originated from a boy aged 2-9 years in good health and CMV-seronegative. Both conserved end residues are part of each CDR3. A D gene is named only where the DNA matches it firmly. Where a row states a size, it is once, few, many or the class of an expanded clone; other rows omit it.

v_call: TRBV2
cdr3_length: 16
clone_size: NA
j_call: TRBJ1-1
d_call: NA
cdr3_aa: CASSESREGLGTEAFF
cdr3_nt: TGTGCCAGCAGTGAAAGCAGGGAGGGATTGGGCACTGAAGCTTTCTTT

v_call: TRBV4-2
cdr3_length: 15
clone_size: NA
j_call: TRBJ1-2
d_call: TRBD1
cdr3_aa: CASSPRTGGNYGYTF
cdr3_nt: TGTGCCAGCAGCCCGAGGACAGGGGGCAACTATGGCTACACCTTC

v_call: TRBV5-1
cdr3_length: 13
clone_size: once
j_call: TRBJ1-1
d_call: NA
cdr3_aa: CASSVRENTEAFF
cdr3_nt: TGCGCCAGCAGCGTCAGGGAGAACACTGAAGCTTTCTTT

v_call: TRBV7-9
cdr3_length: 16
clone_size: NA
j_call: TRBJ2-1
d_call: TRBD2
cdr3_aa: CASSLIGLAGHNEQFF
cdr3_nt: TGTGCCAGCAGCTTAATAGGACTAGCGGGTCACAATGAGCAGTTCTTC

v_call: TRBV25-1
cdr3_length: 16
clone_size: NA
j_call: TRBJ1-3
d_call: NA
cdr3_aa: CASSADFRATGNTIYF
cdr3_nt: TGTGCCAGCAGTGCCGATTTCAGGGCCACGGGAAACACCATATATTTT

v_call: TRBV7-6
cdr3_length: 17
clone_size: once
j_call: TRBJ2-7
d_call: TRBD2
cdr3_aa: CASSPGLAGGQGYEQYF
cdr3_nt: TGTGCCAGCAGCCCGGGACTAGCGGGAGGTCAAGGCTACGAGCAGTACTTC

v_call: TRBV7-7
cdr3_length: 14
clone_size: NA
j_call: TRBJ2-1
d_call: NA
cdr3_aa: CASSLESPAHEQFF
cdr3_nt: TGTGCCAGCAGCTTAGAGAGCCCCGCGCATGAGCAGTTCTTC

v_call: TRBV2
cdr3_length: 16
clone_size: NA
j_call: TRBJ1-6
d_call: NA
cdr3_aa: CASSEWAGPYNSPLHF
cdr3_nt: TGTGCCAGCAGTGAATGGGCCGGTCCTTATAATTCACCCCTCCACTTT

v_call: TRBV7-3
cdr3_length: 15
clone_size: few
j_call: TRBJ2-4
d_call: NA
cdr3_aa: CASSPDSRGWYIQYF
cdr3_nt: TGTGCCAGCAGCCCCGACTCCAGAGGGTGGTACATTCAGTACTTC

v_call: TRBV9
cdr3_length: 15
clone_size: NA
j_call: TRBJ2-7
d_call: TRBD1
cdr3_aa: CASSWGGDRGDEQYF
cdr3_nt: TGTGCCAGCAGCTGGGGTGGGGACAGGGGGGACGAGCAGTACTTC

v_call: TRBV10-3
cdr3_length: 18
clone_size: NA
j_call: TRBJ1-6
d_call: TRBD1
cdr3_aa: CAISRDRVESSYNSPLHF
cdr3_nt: TGTGCCATCAGCCGAGACAGGGTTGAAAGCTCCTATAATTCACCCCTCCACTTT

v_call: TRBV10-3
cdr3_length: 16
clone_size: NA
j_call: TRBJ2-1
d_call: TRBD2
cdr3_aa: CAISGRLAGGLFKQFF
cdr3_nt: TGTGCCATCAGTGGACGCTTAGCGGGGGGCCTCTTTAAGCAGTTCTTC

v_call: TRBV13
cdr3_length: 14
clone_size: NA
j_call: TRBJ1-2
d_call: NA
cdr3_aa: CASIRAGDSYGYTF
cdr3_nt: TGTGCCAGCATAAGAGCGGGTGATTCCTATGGCTACACCTTC

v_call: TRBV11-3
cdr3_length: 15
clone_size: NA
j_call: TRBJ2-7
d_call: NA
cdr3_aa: CASSLAPGRIYEQYF
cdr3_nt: TGTGCCAGCAGCTTAGCTCCGGGGAGGATCTACGAGCAGTACTTC

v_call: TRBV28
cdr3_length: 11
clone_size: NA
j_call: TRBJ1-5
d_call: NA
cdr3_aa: CASSVNQPQHF
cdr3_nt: TGTGCCAGCAGCGTTAATCAGCCCCAGCATTTT

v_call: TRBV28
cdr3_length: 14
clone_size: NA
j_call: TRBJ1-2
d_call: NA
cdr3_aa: CASSLSGSSNGYTF
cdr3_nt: TGTGCCAGCAGTTTAAGCGGTTCAAGCAATGGCTACACCTTC

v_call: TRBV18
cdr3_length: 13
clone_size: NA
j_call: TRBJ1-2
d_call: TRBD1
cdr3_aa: CATQGQGADGYTF
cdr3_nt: TGTGCCACCCAGGGACAGGGGGCGGATGGCTACACCTTC

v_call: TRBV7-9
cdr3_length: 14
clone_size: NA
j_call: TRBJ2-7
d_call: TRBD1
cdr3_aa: CASSLAGGSYEQYF
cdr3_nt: TGTGCCAGCAGCTTGGCAGGGGGCTCCTACGAGCAGTACTTC

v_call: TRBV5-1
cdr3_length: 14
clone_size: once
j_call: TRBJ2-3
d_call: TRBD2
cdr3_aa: CASKASGWVDTQYF
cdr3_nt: TGCGCCAGCAAGGCTAGCGGGTGGGTGGATACGCAGTATTTT

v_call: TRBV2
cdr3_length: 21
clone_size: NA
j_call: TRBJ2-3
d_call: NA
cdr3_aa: CASLGSQRSGKKDFSTDTQYF
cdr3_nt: TGTGCCAGCCTCGGGTCTCAGCGTAGCGGTAAGAAGGACTTTAGCACAGATACGCAGTATTTT

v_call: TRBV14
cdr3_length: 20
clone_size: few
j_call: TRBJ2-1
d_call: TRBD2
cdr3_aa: CASSQLSSGRYSKSYNEQFF
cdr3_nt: TGTGCCAGCAGCCAGTTAAGTAGCGGGAGGTACTCTAAATCCTACAATGAGCAGTTCTTC

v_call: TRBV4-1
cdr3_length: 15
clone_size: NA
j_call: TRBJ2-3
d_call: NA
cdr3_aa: CASSQDSGITDTQYF
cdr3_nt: TGCGCCAGCAGCCAAGATTCGGGGATCACAGATACGCAGTATTTT

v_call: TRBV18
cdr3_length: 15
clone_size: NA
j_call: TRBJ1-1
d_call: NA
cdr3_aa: CASSLIQGLNTEAFF
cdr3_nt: TGTGCCAGCTCACTGATACAGGGCTTGAACACTGAAGCTTTCTTT

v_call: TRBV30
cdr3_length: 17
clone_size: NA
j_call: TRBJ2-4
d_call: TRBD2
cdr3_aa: CACQGAGGLRAKNIQYF
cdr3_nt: TGTGCCTGCCAAGGTGCGGGGGGGCTTAGGGCCAAAAACATTCAGTACTTC

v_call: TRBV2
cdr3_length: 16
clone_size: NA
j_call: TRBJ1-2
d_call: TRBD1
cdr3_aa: CASSAPYETGTYGYTF
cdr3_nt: TGTGCCAGCAGTGCCCCTTACGAGACAGGGACTTATGGCTACACCTTC

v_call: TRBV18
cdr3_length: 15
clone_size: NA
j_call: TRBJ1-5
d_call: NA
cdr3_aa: CASSPGFGGVQPQHF
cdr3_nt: TGTGCCAGCTCACCCGGGTTTGGGGGGGTTCAGCCCCAGCATTTT

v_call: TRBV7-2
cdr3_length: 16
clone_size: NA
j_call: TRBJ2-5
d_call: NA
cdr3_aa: CASSLIWTVYTMSQYF
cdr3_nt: TGTGCCAGCAGCTTGATTTGGACAGTCTATACTATGTCCCAGTACTTC

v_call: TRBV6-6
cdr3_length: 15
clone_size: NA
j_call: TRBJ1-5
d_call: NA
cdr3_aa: CASSYEQKPVKPQHF
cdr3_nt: TGTGCCAGCAGTTACGAACAGAAACCTGTTAAGCCCCAGCATTTT

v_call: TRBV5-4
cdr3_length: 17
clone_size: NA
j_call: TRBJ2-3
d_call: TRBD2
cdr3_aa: CASSLALAGGGLDTQYF
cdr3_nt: TGTGCCAGCAGCTTAGCCCTAGCGGGGGGAGGCTTGGATACGCAGTATTTT

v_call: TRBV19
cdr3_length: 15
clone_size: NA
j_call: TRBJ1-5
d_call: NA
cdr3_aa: CASSSTPDSNQPQHF
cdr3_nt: TGTGCCAGTAGTTCGACTCCGGATAGCAATCAGCCCCAGCATTTT